These 32 T cell receptor beta chains originate from one sample sequenced in a study of shared clonotypes between healthy human individuals. Measured with immunoSEQ multiplex PCR; TCRdb has only the in-frame clones, and not every one. The repertoire holds a few million clones, with about 90% as singletons. What was sequenced was naive CD4+ T cells from PBMCs. Subset meaning: CD45RA+ positively selected. These receptors came from a man aged 18 to 29 in good health. Some clones in this sample may be carry-over from other donors' samples.

Only one count was recorded for this clone. The chain combines TRBV19 with TRBJ2-1; 9 positions agree with TRBD1. The V segment lost 4 bases and the J segment 7 bases; nucleotides outside the gene matches: 8. CDR3 length: 15 amino acids. Per germline, CDR1 LNHDA and CDR2 SQIVND (reference sequence). Written as DNA, the CDR3 is TGTGCCAGTAGTACACAGGGGGCGGATTGGAATGAGCAGTTCTTC. Residues: CASSTQGADWNEQFF.

In this sample, this clone turned up once. The chain has TRBV9 and TRBJ2-1; TRBD2 agrees at 8 bases. The germline gives CDR1 SGDLS, CDR2 YYNGEE. V gave up 4 bases and J gave up 3 bases; unmatched junction bases: 6. This CDR3 is built from 15 residues. The CDR3 here is CASSLSGSYYNEQFF. The CDR3 nucleotides read TGTGCCAGCAGCCTGAGCGGGAGCTACTACAATGAGCAGTTCTTC.

This chain joins TRBV27 and TRBJ1-1, with a weak D call TRBD1 (5 bases). CDR3 size: 12 residues. V was shortened by 1 base and J by 8 bases, with 8 bases between the two germline ends. Germline lookup yields CDR1 MNHEY and CDR2 SMNVEV (reference sequence). The CDR3 DNA is TGTGCCAGCAGTTTATACGGACAAGAAGCTTTCTTT. It is translated as CASSLYGQEAFF.

CDR3 residues: CASSRRAGGGLDTQYF. CDR3 nucleotide sequence: TGTGCCAGCAGCCGACGTGCGGGAGGGGGTTTAGATACGCAGTATTTT. The chain couples TRBV7-9 to TRBJ2-3, with 9 bases fitting TRBD2. Germline lookup yields CDR1 SEHNR and CDR2 FQNEAQ (reference sequence). Trimming at V came to 5 bases and at J to 5 bases, leaving 11 bases not matched to a gene. This CDR3 has 16 residues.

Only a few counts were recorded for this clone. The chain carries TRBV2 and TRBJ1-2; D not certain. Germline V gene sequence: CDR1 SNHLY, CDR2 FYNNEI. Trimming pared 3 bases from V and 8 bases from J, leaving 10 bases between. This CDR3 contains 12 residues. CDR3 sequence (DNA): TGTGCCAGCAGTGATTTTGGTAGCGGCTACACCTTC. Translation gives CASSDFGSGYTF.

The chain has TRBV6-6 and TRBJ2-1, with D hard to call. The CDR3 sequence is 12 residues long. V was trimmed by 5 bases and J by 4 bases, leaving 6 bases between them. Germline lookup yields CDR1 MNHNY and CDR2 SVGAGI (reference sequence). DNA for the CDR3: TGTGCCAGCAGTCAACCTTACAATGAGCAGTTCTTC. Amino acid sequence: CASSQPYNEQFF.

J is TRBJ2-5 and V is TRBV2, with TRBD2 matching over 10 bases. This CDR3 is 18 amino acids long. The V and J ends lost 2 bases and 4 bases, in that order; junction bases with no gene match: 13. Germline assignment: CDR1 SNHLY and CDR2 FYNNEI. CDR3: CASSERGASGSLGETQYF. The CDR3 DNA follows: TGTGCCAGCAGTGAAAGGGGGGCTAGCGGGAGTTTAGGAGAGACCCAGTACTTC. Filled out from reference TRBV2 and TRBJ2-5, the complete variable domain reads EPEVTQTPSHQVTQMGQEVILRCVPISNHLYFYWYRQILGQKVEFLVSFYNNEISEKSEIFDDQFSVERPDGSNFTLKIRSTKLEDSAMYFCASSERGASGSLGETQYFGPGTRLLVL.

The CDR3 protein is CASRDRVSTEAFF. CDR3 DNA: TGCGCCAGCAGGGACAGGGTATCCACTGAAGCTTTCTTT. The V and J genes are TRBV5-1 and TRBJ1-1, with 8 bases identical to TRBD1. From germline, CDR1 is SGHRS and CDR2 YFSETQ. The CDR3 spans 13 residues. The ends lost 5 bases at V and 4 bases at J; junction bases unmatched: 4.

Remarks on this clone: Other DNA sequences of this sample code for an identical CDR3. The chain couples TRBV9 to TRBJ2-7; D uncertain. The V end lost 2 bases, the J end lost 0 bases, and 9 bases lay between the germline ends. The germline V gene has CDR1 SGDLS and CDR2 YYNGEE. CDR3 length equals 14 residues. In nucleotides, the CDR3 is TGTGCCAGCAGCGTGAGTCCCTCCTCCTACGAGCAGTACTTC. It yields the protein CASSVSPSSYEQYF.

V is TRBV5-6 and J is TRBJ1-6; the match to TRBD1 covers 11 bases. J was trimmed by 5 bases and V by 4 bases; bases with no gene match: 8. This CDR3 region has 17 residues. Germline values: CDR1 SGHDT, CDR2 YYEEEE. The CDR3 loop reads CASSQAGQGANNSPLHF. The CDR3 nucleotides read TGTGCCAGCAGCCAGGCAGGACAGGGGGCAAATAATTCACCCCTCCACTTT.

This CDR3 reads CASSIGASGTPISKNIQYF. The CDR3 DNA reads TGTGCCAGTAGTATAGGGGCTAGCGGGACCCCTATTAGCAAAAACATTCAGTACTTC. J is TRBJ2-4 and V is TRBV19; 9 positions agree with TRBD2. The germline gives CDR1 LNHDA, CDR2 SQIVND (reference sequence). The junction had 13 bases not matched to a gene; V was cut back by 1 base and J by 3 bases. This CDR3 has 19 residues.

Points on this clone: Within the sample, other DNA sequences also encode this same CDR3. The J gene is TRBJ1-5, the V gene TRBV28; no clear D. V lost 2 bases and J lost 7, with 6 bases in between. This CDR3 region has 12 residues. CDR1 and CDR2 (germline): MDHEN, SYDVKM. CDR3 sequence: CASSLVWQPQHF. In DNA, the CDR3 is TGTGCCAGCAGTTTAGTTTGGCAGCCCCAGCATTTT.

The chain combines TRBV6-5 with TRBJ2-2; D tentatively reads TRBD1 or TRBD2 (5 bases each). CDR3 length: 15 amino acids. CDR1 is MNHEY, CDR2 SVGAGI, per germline. Trimming removed 0 bases at V and 13 bases at J, with 18 bases between. This chain's CDR3 is CASSYSTIEGDGLFF. CDR3 DNA sequence: TGTGCCAGCAGTTACTCGACTATAGAAGGGGATGGGCTGTTTTTT.

The chain recombines TRBV6-5 with TRBJ1-2; TRBD1 might be the D (6 bases). This CDR3 region has 14 residues. Trimming took 7 bases from V and 1 from J, leaving 13 bases between them. Germline V gene data show CDR1 as MNHEY and CDR2 as SVGAGI. CDR3 nucleotides: TGTGCCAGCACTACCGGGACACTTAACTATGGCTACACCTTC. This encodes CASTTGTLNYGYTF.

The V and J genes are TRBV29-1 and TRBJ2-5; the match to TRBD2 covers 11 bases. Germline CDR1 SQVTM, CDR2 ANQGSEA. The CDR3 covers 14 residues. V dropped 1 base and J dropped 11; count of bases not matched to a gene: 9. CDR3 amino acids: CSVEGGLAASKQYF. The CDR3 DNA follows: TGCAGCGTTGAAGGGGGACTAGCGGCCTCAAAACAGTACTTC.

The chain combines TRBV5-1 with TRBJ2-7; maybe TRBD2 (6 bases). V shed 0 bases and J shed 3 bases, with 13 bases lying between them. The germline V gene has CDR1 SGHRS and CDR2 YFSETQ. This CDR3 region has 15 residues. In DNA form, the CDR3 reads TGCGCCAGCAGCTTGGCCCCGGGAGTGCTCTACGAGCAGTACTTC. It is translated as CASSLAPGVLYEQYF.

The chain is built from TRBV14 and TRBJ1-2; no definite D call. CDR3 length: 14 residues. The germline V gene encodes CDR1 SGHDN and CDR2 FVKESK. V shed 0 bases and J shed 5 bases, with 10 bases lying between them. The CDR3 DNA follows: TGTGCCAGCAGCCAAGATGGGCCAGCATATGGCTACACCTTC. This sequence encodes CASSQDGPAYGYTF. Supplemented by reference TRBV14 and TRBJ1-2, the full variable domain reads EAGVTQFPSHSVIEKGQTVTLRCDPISGHDNLYWYRRVMGKEIKFLLHFVKESKQDESGMPNNRFLAERTGGTYSTLKVQPAELEDSGVYFCASSQDGPAYGYTFGSGTRLTVV.

The CDR3 here is CASSQTSGSYEQYF. As DNA, the CDR3 is TGTGCCAGCAGCCAGACTAGCGGCTCCTACGAGCAGTACTTC. The chain couples TRBV4-2 to TRBJ2-5; 9 positions agree with TRBD2. Matching the DNA end better, TRBJ2-7 makes the J call doubtful. This CDR3 is 14 amino acids long. CDR1 and CDR2 (germline): LGHNA, YNFKEQ.

The J gene is TRBJ1-2, the V gene TRBV30, with TRBD1 as a possible D gene (6 bases). Looked up from germline, CDR1 is GTSNPN and CDR2 is SVGIG (reference sequence). The CDR3 is 13 residues long. V lost 4 bases to trimming and J lost 7 bases, with 16 bases between them. DNA of the CDR3: TGTGCCTGGACCCGGGGGCAGGGTCTTGGCTACACCTTC. It codes for CAWTRGQGLGYTF.

The chain recombines TRBV4-1 with TRBJ2-2, with TRBD2 matching over 7 bases. Germline V CDR1 and CDR2: MGHRA, YSYEKL. V trimming: 3 bases; J trimming: 6 bases; junction bases outside the gene matches: 13. The CDR3 spans 17 residues. In nucleotides, the CDR3 is TGCGCCAGCAGCCATGAAGCGGGGAGTCGTTTTCCCGGGGAGCTGTTTTTT. Encoded protein: CASSHEAGSRFPGELFF.

This chain links TRBV7-2 with TRBJ2-5, with D maybe TRBD2 (5 bases). This CDR3 is 14 amino acids long. With 1 base removed from V and 2 bases from J, the gap between germline ends came to 8 bases. Germline CDR1 reads SGHTA; CDR2 reads FQGNSA. The CDR3 protein is CASSLERTQETQYF. The CDR3 coding sequence is TGTGCCAGCAGCTTAGAGCGGACTCAAGAGACCCAGTACTTC.

The chain carries TRBV5-1 and TRBJ2-7; 10 nucleotides agree with TRBD1. Trimming cost V 2 bases and J 7 bases; bases outside gene matches: 9. Looked up from germline, CDR1 is SGHRS and CDR2 is YFSETQ. CDR3 size: 15 residues. In DNA, the CDR3 is TGCGCCAGCAGCTTTAGTGGACAGGGGGTGGGTGAGCAGTACTTC. Protein sequence: CASSFSGQGVGEQYF. Filled out from reference TRBV5-1 and TRBJ2-7, the complete variable domain reads KAGVTQTPRYLIKTRGQQVTLSCSPISGHRSVSWYQQTPGQGLQFLFEYFSETQRNKGNFPGRFSGRQFSNSRSEMNVSTLELGDSALYLCASSFSGQGVGEQYFGPGTRLTVT.

This clone was seen only once. The chain employs TRBV15 and TRBJ2-7; tentatively, D is TRBD1 (6 bases). Trimming took off 2 bases at V and 2 bases at J, with 10 bases between the two ends. The CDR3 sequence is 14 residues long. In germline, CDR1 is LNHNV, CDR2 YYDKDF (reference sequence). In DNA, the CDR3 is TGTGCCACCAGCAGATTAGGGGACACCTACGAGCAGTACTTC. The encoded protein is CATSRLGDTYEQYF.

J is TRBJ2-5 and V is TRBV19; 9 nucleotides line up with TRBD1. The V segment lost 6 bases and the J segment 5 bases; nucleotides outside the gene matches: 10. Germline V gene data show CDR1 as LNHDA and CDR2 as SQIVND (reference sequence). The CDR3 has 15 residues. CDR3 DNA: TGTGCCAGTAGGGGGAGAGGACAGGGGCGGGAGACCCAGTACTTC. This gives the protein CASRGRGQGRETQYF.

The chain is built from TRBV6-5 and TRBJ2-5; 7 bases agree with TRBD1. After removal of 0 bases from V and 5 bases from J, the junction contained 6 bases not matched to a gene. CDR1 is MNHEY, CDR2 SVGAGI, per germline. The CDR3 runs 15 residues. CDR3 coding DNA: TGTGCCAGCAGTTACTCGACAGGGCAGAAGGAGACCCAGTACTTC. This translates into CASSYSTGQKETQYF.

The J gene is TRBJ2-4, the V gene TRBV9; 7 bases agree with TRBD2. J lost 0 bases, V lost 0 bases, and 15 bases had no gene match. Per the germline V gene, CDR1 is SGDLS and CDR2 is YYNGEE. The CDR3 has 20 residues. This chain's CDR3 is CASSVEDRASGTLAKNIQYF. The CDR3 DNA sequence: TGTGCCAGCAGCGTAGAGGATCGGGCTAGCGGCACCCTAGCCAAAAACATTCAGTACTTC.

This clone was counted a single time. CDR3 amino acids: CASSLLSNLVDRGKNIQYF. The CDR3 DNA reads as TGTGCCAGCAGTTTATTGTCAAACCTGGTCGACAGGGGGAAAAACATTCAGTACTTC. This chain uses TRBV27 with TRBJ2-4, with 9 bases that match TRBD1. Germline CDR1 is MNHEY and CDR2 is SMNVEV (reference sequence). Trimming removed 1 base from V and 4 bases from J; junction bases left unmatched: 14. The CDR3 spans 19 residues.

This chain joins TRBV19 and TRBJ2-4; D may be TRBD1 (6 bases). V was shortened by 3 bases and J by 5 bases, with 17 bases between the two germline ends. The CDR3 length is 16 residues. Germline V gene sequence: CDR1 LNHDA, CDR2 SQIVND (reference sequence). CDR3: CASSIRAEKGENIQYF. The CDR3 DNA reads as TGTGCCAGTAGTATTCGGGCAGAGAAGGGGGAAAACATTCAGTACTTC. The complete variable domain, with remaining parts taken from reference TRBV19 and TRBJ2-4, reads DGGITQSPKYLFRKEGQNVTLSCEQNLNHDAMYWYRQDPGQGLRLIYYSQIVNDFQKGDIAEGYSVSREKKESFPLTVTSAQKNPTAFYLCASSIRAEKGENIQYFGAGTRLSVL.

This rearrangement joins TRBV28 to TRBJ2-7; 9 nucleotides match TRBD1. With V trimmed by 3 bases and J by 3 bases, 3 bases remained unmatched. The CDR3 totals 14 residues. Germline lookup yields CDR1 MDHEN and CDR2 SYDVKM. The CDR3 sequence: CASSFWDRDYEQYF. The CDR3 coding sequence is TGTGCCAGCAGTTTTTGGGACAGGGACTACGAGCAGTACTTC.

The V gene is TRBV6-5, the J gene TRBJ1-1; D not certain. This CDR3 is 14 amino acids long. Germline V lookup: CDR1 MNHEY, CDR2 SVGAGI. V was pared by 2 bases and J by 0 bases, with 7 bases between. As DNA, the CDR3 is TGTGCCAGCAGTTACGGGTATTTGAACACTGAAGCTTTCTTT. This gives the protein CASSYGYLNTEAFF.

In the case of this clone: This specimen includes other DNA sequences encoding the same CDR3. The chain uses TRBV9 and TRBJ2-7; 13 nucleotides align to TRBD2. Germline-derived CDR1 and CDR2 are SGDLS and YYNGEE. This CDR3 is built from 16 residues. V shed 4 bases and J 4 bases; nucleotides not matched to a gene: 8. The CDR3: CASSPRTSGSLYEQYF. The DNA of the CDR3 is TGTGCCAGCAGCCCCAGGACTAGCGGGAGTCTTTACGAGCAGTACTTC.

This chain joins TRBV4-1 and TRBJ2-4, with D maybe TRBD2 (6 bases). V lost 6 bases and J 11 bases, leaving 11 bases between the germline ends. Per germline, CDR1 MGHRA and CDR2 YSYEKL. This CDR3 contains 11 residues. In nucleotides, the CDR3 is TGCGCCAGCAGTCTTACGGGGGTTCAGTACTTC. This translates into CASSLTGVQYF.